This entry describes one T cell receptor (beta chain). What it recognizes is unknown. This sample is part of a study of CD4 T cells in relation to SARS-CoV-2 and coronaviruses. Profiling relied on immunoSEQ multiplex PCR, and the TCRdb table lists in-frame clones only, not all of them. The repertoire consists of more than 20,000 clones, with roughly 79% occurring once and the leading ten covering approximately 16%. The unexposed donors gave CD4+ T cells in about 2010-2019, prior to COVID-19. Isolation of CD4+ T cells took place after about 9 days in culture. Looked up from germline, CDR1 is MNHEY and CDR2 is SVGAGI. The CDR3 covers 12 residues. V lost 9 bases, J lost 9 bases, and 6 bases stayed unmatched.

Sequenced material: CD4+ T cells from PBMCs, cultured in vitro. The chain recombines TRBV6-5 with TRBJ1-5, with TRBD1 matching 9 bases. This receptor was taken from a human donor in good health. In DNA, the CDR3 is TGTGCCAGTACAGGGGGCGGTGCGCCCCAGCATTTT. This encodes CASTGGGAPQHF.